What follows describes a single T cell receptor beta chain. The specificity of this receptor is unknown. No much larger clonotype is one base removed from it; base qualities were not supplied. The germline V gene (reference sequence) provides CDR1 GTSNPN and CDR2 SVGIG. From the cysteine up to the phenylalanine, the CDR3 has a length of 13 residues. Only CDR3 DNA is held: 39 bases, read in frame from base 1. V loses 1 base, J loses 4 bases, and the germline ends lie 8 bases apart. This entry is derived from a study of long-term antiretroviral therapy in people with HIV (dated by TCRdb to between 2020 and 2023). Looking at the study overall: The earliest samples were collected approximately a decade before the 2015 WHO recommendation for immediate ART, a period when ART was typically delayed until CD4 counts fell. This retrospective serial study examined whether starting ART and sustained HIV suppression were associated with changes in the composition and diversity of the TRB repertoire in peripheral blood. The cohort contributed about 180 cryopreserved PBMC samples from a few dozen adults with confirmed HIV infection, collected serially over a mean of about six years (range 1-12). Among the 30 or so participants with HIV, ten to eleven were female. No cross-contamination during QIAcube processing turned up in test extractions that ran a monoclonal T-cell line alongside 33 polyclonal samples. Results the study describes overall, beyond this receptor: No data were available on ART adherence, viral resistance or therapy changes, limiting inferences about post-ART repertoire changes. Because pre-ART samples had limited cell numbers, profiling was done on unsorted PBMC rather than on sorted CD4+ and CD8+ T cells. ART initiation was associated with a significant increase in TRB diversity, but diversity stayed significantly below transplant donor controls even after long-term ART. Because PBMC availability was limited, only the TCR beta chain was sequenced, with no alpha chain pairing. Expanded TRB clones identified before ART initiation dominated the repertoire across all time points, though the dominance fluctuated and decreased in many PLHIV after ART. CDR3 length ranges in HIV repertoires were narrower than in controls, and network structure suggested an antigen-experienced repertoire with only a slight naive shift after ART. The samples span the years 2004 to 2017, and the ART regimens used at that time may not be as effective as current regimens.

The immunoSEQ hsTCRB v3.0 assay was used at survey level resolution to sequence the TRB variable region. The target sequencing depth for TRB was about 40,000-50,000 T-cell genomes per sample. An Illumina MiSeq with a v3 150-cycle kit was used to sequence the pooled TRB libraries. The study's processing was this. Repertoire analysis was performed in R inside a reproducible Nextflow workflow that covered QC, data transformation and analysis. LymphoSeq2, an R package for AIRR-Seq data exploration, was used to implement custom analyses. Several samples yielding fewer than 5000 total TRB sequences were excluded, leaving 150 to 200 analyzed HIV repertoires. Among the approximately 180 HIV repertoires that were kept, 59 were collected before ART initiation and roughly 130 were collected after ART initiation. Each repertoire was downsampled to 5000 TRB nucleotide sequences, and summary statistics were averaged across 100 downsampling iterations. The analysis kept only TRB sequences whose CDR3 regions were at least seven amino acids long. A Shannon entropy-derived clonality score and the Gini coefficient were used to measure diversity. In repertoire networks, the top 5000 CDR3 amino acid sequences were linked whenever an edit distance of one separated two sequences. Antigen specificity groups and MHC restriction were predicted for TRB CDR3 amino acid sequences with GLIPH2. To flag known associations with CMV, EBV, HIV or tissue antigens, CDR3 amino acid sequences were compared against VDJdb and McPAS-TCR. Pre-ART, post-ART and control groups were compared with Wilcoxon signed-rank tests and Holm-Bonferroni correction. TCRdb holds this immuneACCESS table with in-frame rearrangements only. Some clones are missing; in checked studies, unresolved V genes explain under half, and the rest has no known cause. Clone size and V and J calls were adopted from that table, with D and trimming inferred from the DNA. This sample comprises under 30,000 clones, approximately 85% of them detected only once. Together, the top ten hold just under 8.5% of the sample.

To be included, a participant needed at least one PBMC sample from before ART initiation plus at least two post-ART samples. Treatment was received in the United States of America by all participants with HIV. Before DNA extraction, cryopreserved samples of about 0.9-11 million PBMC were thawed and washed. At the time of the earliest PBMC sample, participants with HIV were aged between roughly 23 and 60 years. Each participant contributed PBMC samples from 1-4 timepoints before ART initiation and 2-8 timepoints after ART initiation, with a median of 7 samples. Serial HIV viral load, CD4+ T-cell count, ART history and demographic data were obtained for every participant. Genomic DNA was extracted from unsorted PBMC with a Qiagen kit on a QIAcube, with processing performed in batches of 12 samples.

Recombination joined TRBV30 with TRBJ1-5; TRBD1 could be the D gene, as 6 bases match. The origin of this receptor is a man aged 40-49 years with HIV. The material sequenced was unsorted PBMCs, taken 3 years after starting antiretroviral therapy. Here the CDR3 is given as CAWSGGGNQPQHF. The sequence in DNA is TGTGCCTGGAGTGGAGGGGGGAATCAGCCCCAGCATTTT.